Shown below are 14 T cell receptor beta chains from a single sample sequenced in a study of regulatory T cells in long-lasting Graves disease. This sample's time point: persistent/refractory GD, antithyroid drugs over 5 years with positive TRAb. PBMC-extracted RNA yielded the TCR library. Construction of TCR beta libraries relied on iRepertoire HTBI primers and on Arm-PCR targeting CDR3 regions. TCRdb reanalysed the multiplex PCR reads using MiXCR and keeps one entry per CDR3 protein. There are about 290,000 distinct CDR3 sequences in the sample; under 25% occur only once, and roughly three fifths lies in the top ten. Sequences were derived from peripheral blood mononuclear cells (PBMCs), sampled when the disease was refractory, from a patient treated with antithyroid drugs. Every receptor here comes from a female donor with Graves disease.

This clonotype was counted at least ten times. This chain uses TRBV29-1 with TRBJ2-7, with D perhaps matching TRBD1 (5 bases). The germline gives CDR1 SQVTM, CDR2 ANQGSEA. V gave up 4 bases and J gave up 1 base, with 14 bases separating them. CDR3 size: 14 residues. Here the CDR3 reads CSVVAGKNSYEQYF. In nucleotides, the CDR3 is TGCAGCGTTGTTGCAGGGAAGAATTCCTACGAGCAGTACTTC.

This chain uses TRBV4-1 with TRBJ1-1; tentative D call: TRBD1 (5 bases). Germline V gene lookup returns CDR1 MGHRA and CDR2 YSYEKL. The CDR3 is made up of 14 amino acids. The V and J ends lost 2 bases and 2 bases respectively, with 9 bases between them. This CDR3 is CASSQPTENTEAFF. CDR3 nucleotides: TGCGCCAGCAGCCAACCGACAGAAAACACTGAAGCTTTCTTT.

The chain joins TRBV20-1 to TRBJ1-1; possibly TRBD1 for D (5 bases). Trimming pared 0 bases from V and 2 bases from J, leaving 10 bases between. The CDR3 is 14 residues long. Germline CDR1 reads DFQATT; CDR2 reads SNEGSKA (reference sequence). CDR3 coding DNA: TGCAGTGCTAGAGATCGGGGGATAAACACTGAAGCTTTCTTT. This gives the protein CSARDRGINTEAFF.

This clonotype was seen many times. V usage is TRBV12-3 or TRBV12-4 and J usage is TRBJ1-1; D unresolved. The CDR3 is 12 amino acids. With 3 bases removed from V and 5 bases from J, the gap between germline ends came to 7 bases. CDR3 amino acids: CASSFTGTEAFF. The DNA for the CDR3 is TGTGCCAGCAGTTTCACTGGGACTGAAGCTTTCTTT.

The sample holds many counts of this clonotype. V gene TRBV12-3 or TRBV12-4 combines with J gene TRBJ1-1, with D hard to call. V lost 1 base, J lost 1 base, and 4 bases lay in between. The CDR3 is made up of 13 amino acids. The CDR3 nucleotides are TGTGCCAGCAGTTTAGTGTCGAACACTGAAGCTTTCTTT. Translated, it gives CASSLVSNTEAFF.

The rearrangement links TRBV4-1 to TRBJ2-7; 9 bases match TRBD2. The CDR3 is made up of 17 amino acids. Germline lookup yields CDR1 MGHRA and CDR2 YSYEKL. Losses at the gene ends were 1 base for V and 4 bases for J; bases not matched to a gene: 11. CDR3 protein: CASSQVGLAGRRYEQYF. The CDR3, as DNA: TGCGCCAGCAGCCAAGTTGGGCTAGCGGGAAGAAGGTACGAGCAGTACTTC.

In the case of this clonotype: This may be a read error, as it is one base from a much larger clone. The J gene is TRBJ1-2, the V gene TRBV6-2 or TRBV6-3; 9 bases are a match to TRBD1. V shed 2 bases and J 3 bases; nucleotides not matched to a gene: 7. Germline assignment: CDR1 MNHEY and CDR2 SVGEGT. The CDR3 spans 16 residues. The DNA for the CDR3 is TGTGCCAGCAGTTACACGTCGACAGGGGGATACTATGGCTACACCTTC. Encoded protein: CASSYTSTGGYYGYTF.

The gene calls are TRBV19 and TRBJ1-5, with D perhaps TRBD1 (5 bases). Trimming removed 5 bases from V and 0 bases from J, with 17 bases in between. The germline V gene encodes CDR1 LNHDA and CDR2 SQIVND (reference sequence). This CDR3 is built from 17 residues. The chain's CDR3 is CASSLNDRPYSNQPQHF. CDR3 nucleotide sequence: TGTGCCAGTAGTCTAAATGACAGACCATATAGCAATCAGCCCCAGCATTTT.

This clonotype was counted many times. The chain couples TRBV28 to TRBJ1-2, with TRBD1 as a possible D gene (6 bases). The CDR3 is 13 amino acids. Germline CDR1 MDHEN, CDR2 SYDVKM. Trimming stripped 7 bases from V and 5 bases from J, with 14 bases between. In DNA form, the CDR3 reads TGTGCCAGCATTCTAGGGGGAGGTTATGGCTACACCTTC. It encodes CASILGGGYGYTF.

The chain joins TRBV10-1 to TRBJ1-3; D call uncertain. CDR1 and CDR2 from the germline V gene are WNHNN and SYGVQD (reference sequence). The CDR3 runs 13 residues. With 6 bases removed from V and 0 bases from J, the gap between germline ends came to 6 bases. CDR3 region: CASSDGSGNTIYF. The CDR3 DNA sequence: TGCGCCAGCAGCGACGGCTCTGGAAACACCATATATTTT.

The chain combines TRBV7-2 with TRBJ2-1, with 9 nucleotides matching TRBD2. Germline CDR1 and CDR2: SGHTA and FQGNSA. CDR3 length: 15 residues. V shed 1 base, J shed 10 bases, and the junction held 8 bases outside the gene matches. The CDR3 reads CASSLVWREGGEQFF. DNA of the CDR3: TGTGCCAGCAGCTTAGTCTGGCGGGAGGGAGGGGAGCAGTTCTTC.

The rearrangement joins TRBV30 to TRBJ1-3; D remains ambiguous. Trimming removed 4 bases at V and 0 bases at J, with 10 bases between. The CDR3 contains 14 residues. CDR1 GTSNPN and CDR2 SVGIG come from the germline V gene (reference sequence). The CDR3 DNA reads as TGTGCCTGGAATTTGATACCCTCTGGAAACACCATATATTTT. It codes for CAWNLIPSGNTIYF. Combining the CDR3 with reference TRBV30 and TRBJ1-3 gives the whole variable domain SQTIHQWPATLVQPVGSPLSLECTVEGTSNPNLYWYRQAAGRGLQLLFYSVGIGQISSEVPQNLSASRPQDRQFILSSKKLLLSDSGFYLCAWNLIPSGNTIYFGEGSWLTVV.

In the case of this clonotype: A read error may produce the germline difference seen at one junction end. The chain recombines TRBV28 with TRBJ1-6; weak D call: TRBD1 (5 bases). CDR1 is MDHEN and CDR2 is SYDVKM in the germline V gene. This CDR3 is 15 amino acids long. The DNA of the CDR3 is TGTGCCAGCAGTCAGGGACTTACAAGAGGTTCACCCTTCCACTTT. Protein product: CASSQGLTRGSPFHF. The variable domain in full, completed from reference TRBV28 and TRBJ1-6, reads DVKVTQSSRYLVKRTGEKVFLECVQDMDHENMFWYRQDPGLGLRLIYFSYDVKMKEKGDIPEGYSVSREKKERFSLILESASTNQTSMYLCASSQGLTRGSPFHFGNGTRLTVT.

This clonotype was detected ten times or more. This CDR3 is CASNSRRPVGSGELFF. CDR3 bases: TGTGCCAGCAATTCCCGCAGGCCGGTGGGGTCCGGGGAGCTGTTTTTT. V and J are TRBV12-3 or TRBV12-4 and TRBJ2-2; D gene ambiguous. This CDR3 comprises 16 residues. V lost 7 bases and J lost 6, with 21 bases in between.